Listed here are 27 T cell receptor beta chains from one sample, sequenced in a study of T cell responses to AZD1222 COVID-19 vaccine. Profiled with immunoSEQ multiplex PCR; TCRdb holds only in-frame clones, not every one. The sample holds 85,000 or so clones; 85% to 95% are singletons and the top ten take 9.5% to 13%. The specimen was peripheral blood, collected 28 days after the second AZD1222 dose. These receptors all come from an adult who received the AZD1222 COVID-19 vaccine.

V is TRBV7-9 and J is TRBJ2-5; a possible D gene is TRBD2 (6 bases). Germline values: CDR1 SEHNR, CDR2 FQNEAQ (reference sequence). This CDR3 spans 13 amino acids. Trimming stripped 3 bases from V and 5 bases from J, with 10 bases between. The CDR3 DNA is TGTGCCAGCAGCTTCGGCGGGGTGGAGACCCAGTACTTC. This sequence encodes CASSFGGVETQYF.

The chain uses TRBV24-1 and TRBJ2-7, with D hard to call. The CDR3 has 15 residues. Trimming cost V 4 bases and J 5 bases, with 17 bases left between them. Germline-derived CDR1 and CDR2 are KGHDR and SFDVKD. CDR3 sequence reads: CATSDPLGSGNEQYF. Written as DNA, the CDR3 is TGTGCCACCAGTGACCCGCTCGGATCGGGCAACGAGCAGTACTTC.

This chain's CDR3 is CASSHRGSGANVLTF. The CDR3 DNA follows: TGTGCCAGCAGCCACAGGGGCTCTGGGGCCAACGTCCTGACTTTC. The chain employs TRBV7-3 and TRBJ2-6, with 7 bases aligning to TRBD1. This CDR3 is 15 amino acids long. Trimming at V came to 5 bases and at J to 0 bases, leaving 1 base not matched to a gene. Germline values: CDR1 SGHTA, CDR2 FQGTGA.

CDR3 sequence (DNA): TGTGCCAGCAGTTTAGAGGGGGCTTCACCCCTCCACTTT. It is translated as CASSLEGASPLHF. This sequence joins TRBV28 and TRBJ1-6; TRBD1 matches 7 bases. Unmatched junction bases numbered 1, after V lost 2 bases and J lost 9 bases. The CDR3 is 13 residues long. Germline assignment: CDR1 MDHEN and CDR2 SYDVKM.

The chain joins TRBV9 to TRBJ1-2; possible D gene TRBD1, 5 bases. With 2 bases removed from V and 7 bases from J, the gap between germline ends came to 15 bases. There are 14 residues in the CDR3. CDR1 and CDR2 (germline): SGDLS, YYNGEE. DNA for the CDR3: TGTGCCAGCAGCGTTTCCCCGGGGGAGGGTGGCTACACCTTC. Translating it yields CASSVSPGEGGYTF.

The V call is TRBV30, the J call TRBJ1-1; D call uncertain. The length of the CDR3 is 14 residues. Germline-derived CDR1 and CDR2 are GTSNPN and SVGIG (reference sequence). Trimming cost V 3 bases and J 0 bases, with 11 bases left between them. The CDR3 DNA follows: TGTGCCTGGAGGATCTCTACAGTGAACACTGAAGCTTTCTTT. Translating gives CAWRISTVNTEAFF.

This rearrangement joins TRBV3-1 (or the pseudogene TRBV3-2) to TRBJ1-1; 10 nucleotides agree with TRBD1. The germline gives CDR1 LGHDT, CDR2 YNNKEL (reference sequence). With 4 bases clipped from V and 6 bases from J, the junction kept 5 bases outside the gene matches. The CDR3 consists of 14 residues. This CDR3 reads CASSLTGGESEAFF. CDR3 DNA sequence: TGTGCCAGCAGCCTGACAGGGGGCGAGTCTGAAGCTTTCTTT.

The chain uses TRBV9 and TRBJ2-6; D may be TRBD2 (5 bases). The V gene's germline CDR1 is SGDLS and CDR2 YYNGEE. This CDR3 region has 17 residues. Between the trimmed V and J ends, which lost 4 bases and 0 bases, there was a span of 14 bases. CDR3 protein: CASSPSTGSSGANVLTF. The CDR3 nucleotides are TGTGCCAGCAGCCCTTCGACGGGAAGCTCTGGGGCCAACGTCCTGACTTTC.

The chain combines TRBV10-1 with TRBJ2-7; 12 positions match TRBD2. With 6 bases clipped from V and 6 bases from J, the junction kept 6 bases outside the gene matches. Germline-derived CDR1 and CDR2 are WNHNN and SYGVQD (reference sequence). The CDR3 runs to 14 residues. For the CDR3, the DNA is TGCGCCAGCAGAGCTAGCGGGGGGGCCTCCGAGCAGTACTTC. This translates into CASRASGGASEQYF.

The V call is TRBV6-2 or TRBV6-3, the J call TRBJ2-7; D gene ambiguous. Trimming removed 3 bases from V and 0 bases from J, with 9 bases in between. CDR1 is MNHEY and CDR2 is SVGEGT in the germline V gene. CDR3 size: 14 residues. CDR3 in DNA: TGTGCCAGCAGTTATATAACCTCCTCCTACGAGCAGTACTTC. As protein: CASSYITSSYEQYF.

The rearrangement joins TRBV30 to TRBJ1-3; D unresolved. Germline loops: CDR1 GTSNPN, CDR2 SVGIG (reference sequence). There are 13 residues in the CDR3. V lost 3 bases and J 2 bases, leaving 8 bases between the germline ends. The CDR3 loop reads CAWSYRAGNTIYF. Here the CDR3 DNA reads TGTGCCTGGAGCTATAGGGCTGGAAACACCATATATTTT.

This sequence joins TRBV3-1 (or the pseudogene TRBV3-2) and TRBJ2-3; 8 nucleotides line up with TRBD2. The CDR3 loop spans 16 amino acids. The germline CDR1 and CDR2 sequences are LGHDT and YNNKEL (reference sequence). With 0 bases clipped from V and 0 bases from J, the junction kept 2 bases outside the gene matches. CDR3 DNA sequence: TGTGCCAGCAGCCAAGATAGCGGGGCTAGCACAGATACGCAGTATTTT. Translation: CASSQDSGASTDTQYF.

CDR3 in DNA: TGTGCCAGCAGTTACTCGATGGCGGCGGGAGATAACGAGCAGTACTTC. Protein: CASSYSMAAGDNEQYF. This chain connects TRBV6-5 to TRBJ2-7; TRBD2 matches 7 bases. After removal of 0 bases from V and 5 bases from J, the junction contained 10 bases not matched to a gene. Germline loops: CDR1 MNHEY, CDR2 SVGAGI. The CDR3 loop spans 16 amino acids.

CDR3 nucleotides: TGTGCCAGCAGCCAAGGGGGTGGCAATCAGCCCCAGCATTTT. Translated, it gives CASSQGGGNQPQHF. The rearrangement uses TRBV14 and TRBJ1-5, with D uncertain. The germline gives CDR1 SGHDN, CDR2 FVKESK. This CDR3 comprises 14 residues. Trimming pared 1 base from V and 2 bases from J, leaving 6 bases between.

This chain joins TRBV7-2 and TRBJ2-7, with D perhaps matching TRBD1 (7 bases). CDR1 and CDR2 (germline): SGHTA, FQGNSA. V lost 5 bases and J lost 1, with 18 bases in between. This CDR3 region has 16 residues. This CDR3 reads CASSPDRTRGSYEQYF. The CDR3 bases are TGTGCCAGCAGCCCGGACAGGACCCGGGGGTCCTACGAGCAGTACTTC. The variable domain in full, with the rest retrieved from reference TRBV7-2 and TRBJ2-7, is GAGVSQSPSNKVTEKGKDVELRCDPISGHTALYWYRQSLGQGLEFLIYFQGNSAPDKSGLPSDRFSAERTGGSVSTLTIQRTQQEDSAVYLCASSPDRTRGSYEQYFGPGTRLTVT.

This chain links TRBV2 with TRBJ1-5; D not certain. The CDR3 is made up of 14 amino acids. The V gene's germline CDR1 is SNHLY and CDR2 FYNNEI. Trimming took off 8 bases at V and 7 bases at J, with 18 bases between the two ends. The CDR3 sequence is CASRGTSNIQPQHF. The CDR3, as DNA: TGTGCCAGCCGCGGAACGAGCAACATACAGCCCCAGCATTTT.

The rearrangement joins TRBV27 to TRBJ2-7, with 8 bases matching TRBD1. The germline V gene has CDR1 MNHEY and CDR2 SMNVEV (reference sequence). The CDR3 is made up of 14 amino acids. J was trimmed by 0 bases and V by 5 bases; bases with no gene match: 3. The DNA for the CDR3 is TGTGCCAGCAGTGCCGGGACAGGCTCCTACGAGCAGTACTTC. As protein: CASSAGTGSYEQYF.

The CDR3 here is CASSPRTSRYNEQFF. The CDR3 DNA sequence: TGTGCCAGCAGCCCCCGGACTAGTCGTTACAATGAGCAGTTCTTC. V and J are TRBV7-8 and TRBJ2-1, with 7 nucleotides matching TRBD2. The CDR3 is made up of 15 amino acids. V lost 5 bases, J lost 4 bases, and 8 bases stayed unmatched. Germline lookup yields CDR1 SGHVS and CDR2 FQNEAQ.

V is TRBV7-3 and J is TRBJ2-1; unclear D gene. The CDR3 extends over 13 amino acids. Trimming stripped 5 bases from V and 7 bases from J, with 12 bases between. Germline CDR1 reads SGHTA; CDR2 reads FQGTGA. CDR3 DNA: TGTGCCAGCAGCCTCCACCCGGAGAATGAGCAGTTCTTC. Translated: CASSLHPENEQFF. Full variable domain (remainder filled in from reference TRBV7-3 and TRBJ2-1): GAGVSQTPSNKVTEKGKYVELRCDPISGHTALYWYRQSLGQGPEFLIYFQGTGAADDSGLPNDRFFAVRPEGSVSTLKIQRTERGDSAVYLCASSLHPENEQFFGPGTRLTVL.

CDR3 DNA sequence: TGTGCCAGCAGCCTATGGGGGGAGTCCTACAATGAGCAGTTCTTC. This encodes CASSLWGESYNEQFF. V is TRBV7-3 and J is TRBJ2-1; perhaps TRBD2 as D (6 bases). V was shortened by 5 bases and J by 1 base, with 12 bases between the two germline ends. The CDR3 extends over 15 amino acids. The germline gives CDR1 SGHTA, CDR2 FQGTGA.

The chain combines TRBV5-1 with TRBJ1-1, with D unclear. Trimming cost V 0 bases and J 1 base, with 10 bases left between them. The CDR3 contains 15 residues. From germline, CDR1 is SGHRS and CDR2 YFSETQ. The DNA for the CDR3 is TGCGCCAGCAGCTTGGTTTCAGGAGCGAACACTGAAGCTTTCTTT. This codes for CASSLVSGANTEAFF.

The rearrangement joins TRBV12-3 or TRBV12-4 to TRBJ1-6; TRBD1 matches 8 bases. CDR3 length equals 13 residues. Trimming took 5 bases from V and 11 from J; bases not matched to a gene: 5. The CDR3 loop is CASSMTGVTPLHF. The CDR3 DNA sequence: TGTGCCAGCAGTATGACAGGGGTGACACCCCTCCACTTT.

The chain links TRBV18 to TRBJ2-7; no reliable D call. The CDR3 runs to 11 residues. Trimming cost V 2 bases and J 6 bases, with 5 bases left between them. Germline CDR1 is KGHSH and CDR2 is LQKENI. Here the CDR3 DNA reads TGTGCCAGCTCACCAGGTTTCGAGCAGTACTTC. Protein product: CASSPGFEQYF.

This sequence joins TRBV30 and TRBJ1-5; perhaps TRBD1 as D (5 bases). The germline CDR1 and CDR2 sequences are GTSNPN and SVGIG (reference sequence). CDR3 length: 15 residues. Trimming stripped 0 bases from V and 2 bases from J, with 11 bases between. Here the CDR3 DNA reads TGTGCCTGGAGTGTACGGGGGTACGGCAATCAGCCCCAGCATTTT. This translates into CAWSVRGYGNQPQHF.

The rearrangement uses TRBV18 and TRBJ2-3; 7 positions agree with TRBD1. The germline gives CDR1 KGHSH, CDR2 LQKENI. The J segment lost 4 bases and the V segment lost 4 bases, leaving 11 bases of the junction unmatched. This CDR3 contains 16 residues. The CDR3 protein is CASSLIGTDTSDTQYF. The CDR3 region has the DNA TGTGCCAGCTCACTGATTGGGACAGATACTTCAGATACGCAGTATTTT.

This chain links TRBV24-1 with TRBJ2-1, with 7 bases fitting TRBD1. This CDR3 is 15 amino acids long. Germline V CDR1 and CDR2: KGHDR, SFDVKD. V shed 1 base, J shed 5 bases, and the junction held 4 bases outside the gene matches. CDR3 amino acids: CATSDFGTGDNEQFF. For the CDR3, the DNA is TGTGCCACCAGTGATTTCGGCACAGGGGACAATGAGCAGTTCTTC.

The chain employs TRBV30 and TRBJ2-1; D remains ambiguous. V lost 1 base to trimming and J lost 4 bases, with 11 bases between them. This CDR3 region has 14 residues. Germline CDR1 reads GTSNPN; CDR2 reads SVGIG (reference sequence). The CDR3 region is CAWSAGTAYNEQFF. CDR3 coding DNA: TGTGCCTGGAGTGCGGGCACAGCGTACAATGAGCAGTTCTTC.